These 24 T cell receptor beta chains were all obtained from the same sample, sequenced in a study of cytomegalovirus exposure and HLA in healthy donors. Use of 60 Vbeta and 13 Jbeta primers characterized the PCR. Produced via immunoSEQ multiplex PCR; TCRdb's table is partial and in-frame only. The data contain 100,000 to 150,000 clones, roughly 89% of them singletons. Sequencing was done on a sample of PBMCs. The receptors shown here come from a woman in her 30s in good health and CMV-seronegative.

This chain links TRBV7-2 with TRBJ2-3; 12 positions agree with TRBD2. The germline CDR1 and CDR2 sequences are SGHTA and FQGNSA. The CDR3 contains 15 residues. The V gene end was trimmed by 5 bases and the J gene end by 3 bases; junction bases not matched to a gene: 3. The CDR3 reads CASSNGLAGTDTQYF. Here the CDR3 DNA reads TGTGCCAGCAGCAACGGACTAGCGGGGACAGATACGCAGTATTTT.

The V gene is TRBV7-8, the J gene TRBJ2-5; TRBD2 agrees at 10 bases. With V trimmed by 6 bases and J by 1 base, 11 bases remained unmatched. The CDR3 covers 17 residues. Looked up from germline, CDR1 is SGHVS and CDR2 is FQNEAQ. Written as DNA, the CDR3 is TGTGCCAGCAGGTCACACTGGGCTAGCGGGGGCCAAGAGACCCAGTACTTC. Translation gives CASRSHWASGGQETQYF.

The chain uses TRBV27 and TRBJ2-7; TRBD2 aligns across 9 bases. CDR1 and CDR2 from the germline V gene are MNHEY and SMNVEV (reference sequence). V trimming: 5 bases; J trimming: 6 bases; junction bases outside the gene matches: 11. The CDR3 covers 15 residues. DNA for the CDR3: TGTGCCAGCAGTATGCTGGGCGGGAGGGGGACCGAGCAGTACTTC. Its translation is CASSMLGGRGTEQYF.

The J gene is TRBJ1-1, the V gene TRBV6-1; the match to TRBD1 covers 11 bases. Germline values: CDR1 MNHNS, CDR2 SASEGT. The junction had 9 bases not matched to a gene; V was cut back by 4 bases and J by 5 bases. The CDR3 consists of 16 residues. The CDR3: CASSAAGQGARTEAFF. The CDR3 DNA reads as TGTGCCAGCAGTGCAGCCGGACAGGGGGCGCGGACTGAAGCTTTCTTT.

The chain is built from TRBV4-3 and TRBJ1-2; D is perhaps TRBD1 (5 bases). From germline, CDR1 is LGHNA and CDR2 YSLEER. V gave up 0 bases and J gave up 3 bases, with 17 bases separating them. The CDR3 is made up of 17 amino acids. CDR3: CASSQEAGYSTDYGYTF. CDR3 nucleotide sequence: TGCGCCAGCAGCCAAGAAGCAGGGTATTCGACGGACTATGGCTACACCTTC.

The chain combines TRBV11-2 with TRBJ1-2; TRBD1 matches 8 bases. Looked up from germline, CDR1 is SGHAT and CDR2 is FQNNGV. This CDR3 is built from 13 residues. J was trimmed by 4 bases and V by 5 bases; bases with no gene match: 3. CDR3 region: CASSKDRAYGYTF. CDR3 nucleotide sequence: TGTGCCAGCAGCAAGGACAGGGCCTATGGCTACACCTTC.

The rearrangement links TRBV7-9 to TRBJ1-2; 9 nucleotides line up with TRBD1. Unmatched junction bases numbered 4, after V lost 3 bases and J lost 2 bases. Germline V gives CDR1 SEHNR, CDR2 FQNEAQ (reference sequence). This CDR3 contains 15 residues. The CDR3 nucleotides are TGTGCCAGCAGCTTGGGACAGGGCTTCAACTATGGCTACACCTTC. Translating gives CASSLGQGFNYGYTF.

About this clone itself: The identical CDR3 is also encoded by other nucleotide sequences in the sample. The chain's CDR3 is CASSLPGLAGYEQYF. The CDR3 DNA sequence: TGTGCCAGCAGCCTACCAGGTCTAGCGGGATACGAGCAGTACTTC. This chain joins TRBV11-2 and TRBJ2-7, with 9 bases that match TRBD2. The germline V gene encodes CDR1 SGHAT and CDR2 FQNNGV. V trimming: 5 bases; J trimming: 4 bases; junction bases outside the gene matches: 9. This CDR3 has 15 residues.

The J gene is TRBJ2-7, the V gene TRBV13; perhaps TRBD2 as D (6 bases). Trimming pared 2 bases from V and 1 base from J, leaving 12 bases between. CDR1 is PRHDT, CDR2 FYEKMQ, per germline (reference sequence). This CDR3 contains 15 residues. CDR3 sequence reads: CASSLPSRGSYEQYF. The DNA of the CDR3 is TGTGCCAGCAGCTTACCCTCCCGGGGGTCCTACGAGCAGTACTTC.

On this clone itself: The junction and the germline gene differ at one end; a read error may be behind it. The J gene is TRBJ2-2, the V gene TRBV6-1, with D perhaps TRBD2 (5 bases). Germline CDR1 MNHNS, CDR2 SASEGT. The CDR3 length is 13 residues. CDR3 amino acids: CAGRTGDTGELFF. The CDR3 coding sequence is TGTGCCGGCAGGACTGGAGACACCGGGGAGCTGTTTTTT.

Concerning this clone itself: This CDR3 is also generated by other DNA sequences in the sample. The rearrangement uses TRBV28 and TRBJ2-7, with D perhaps matching TRBD2 (5 bases). Germline V gene data show CDR1 as MDHEN and CDR2 as SYDVKM. Trimming took off 2 bases at V and 3 bases at J, with 11 bases between the two ends. The CDR3 has 14 residues. The CDR3: CASSLSGLFYEQYF. Written as DNA, the CDR3 is TGTGCCAGCAGTTTAAGTGGACTTTTCTACGAGCAGTACTTC.

This chain joins TRBV6-4 and TRBJ2-3; 7 positions match TRBD2. CDR1 and CDR2 from the germline V gene are MRHNA and SNTAGT. V shed 6 bases, J shed 8 bases, and the junction held 17 bases outside the gene matches. This CDR3 contains 16 residues. The CDR3 protein is CASRIGEAGVETTQYF. In DNA, the CDR3 is TGTGCCAGCAGAATCGGGGAGGCGGGAGTAGAGACTACGCAGTATTTT.

This clone was seen more than once but under ten times. The gene calls are TRBV28 and TRBJ1-1, with TRBD1 as a possible D gene (5 bases). The CDR3 runs to 14 residues. The V end was cut by 2 bases, the J end by 6 bases, with 13 bases between. Germline CDR1 reads MDHEN; CDR2 reads SYDVKM. DNA for the CDR3: TGTGCCAGCAGTTTACTTATCGGGGGTGCTGAAGCTTTCTTT. Its protein product is CASSLLIGGAEAFF.

The V gene is TRBV27, the J gene TRBJ2-7, with D possibly matching TRBD2 (6 bases). The CDR3 runs to 15 residues. The V and J ends lost 4 bases and 3 bases respectively, with 16 bases between them. Germline loops: CDR1 MNHEY, CDR2 SMNVEV (reference sequence). The CDR3 protein is CASSSTGDGNYEQYF. CDR3 bases: TGTGCCAGCAGTTCTACGGGGGACGGTAACTACGAGCAGTACTTC.

The chain links TRBV5-1 to TRBJ2-6; no reliable D call. With 4 bases removed from V and 1 base from J, the gap between germline ends came to 12 bases. The CDR3 loop spans 16 amino acids. Per the germline V gene, CDR1 is SGHRS and CDR2 is YFSETQ. The DNA for the CDR3 is TGCGCCAGCAGCCAAGACCTAGGTTCTGGGGCCAACGTCCTGACTTTC. Its translation is CASSQDLGSGANVLTF.

The V gene is TRBV19, the J gene TRBJ2-1; TRBD2 matches at 15 bases. Looked up from germline, CDR1 is LNHDA and CDR2 is SQIVND (reference sequence). The CDR3 extends over 17 amino acids. V lost 5 bases to trimming and J lost 9 bases; unmatched junction nucleotides: 11. The CDR3 loop is CASSLGLAGGPFSEQFF. The CDR3, as DNA: TGTGCCAGTAGTCTGGGACTAGCGGGGGGCCCGTTCAGTGAGCAGTTCTTC.

The rearrangement joins TRBV2 to TRBJ2-2; 9 bases fit TRBD2. After removal of 6 bases from V and 5 bases from J, the junction contained 4 bases not matched to a gene. The CDR3 is 14 amino acids. The germline V gene has CDR1 SNHLY and CDR2 FYNNEI. CDR3 loop: CASRLAGLTGELFF. The CDR3 DNA reads TGTGCCAGCAGGCTAGCGGGGCTAACCGGGGAGCTGTTTTTT.

A single count supports this clone. The chain employs TRBV27 and TRBJ2-1; TRBD2 matches at 8 bases. Trimming removed 3 bases from V and 4 bases from J; junction bases left unmatched: 2. Germline-derived CDR1 and CDR2 are MNHEY and SMNVEV (reference sequence). This CDR3 has 14 residues. The CDR3 DNA reads as TGTGCCAGCAGTTTCCTAGCGGGTTACAATGAGCAGTTCTTC. It translates to CASSFLAGYNEQFF.

This clone was picked up one time. V usage is TRBV30 and J usage is TRBJ2-7; TRBD2 matches 9 bases. This CDR3 contains 15 residues. Germline V lookup: CDR1 GTSNPN, CDR2 SVGIG (reference sequence). V shed 2 bases, J shed 3 bases, and the junction held 8 bases outside the gene matches. CDR3: CAWSSKREVSYEQYF. The DNA of the CDR3 is TGTGCCTGGAGTAGTAAGCGGGAGGTCAGCTACGAGCAGTACTTC.

The rearrangement joins TRBV28 to TRBJ1-1; TRBD1 aligns across 7 bases. The germline V gene has CDR1 MDHEN and CDR2 SYDVKM. This CDR3 has 14 residues. V lost 5 bases and J lost 4; bases outside the gene matches: 7. The CDR3 sequence is CASSKLQGSTEAFF. CDR3 bases: TGTGCCAGCAGTAAATTACAGGGGAGCACTGAAGCTTTCTTT.

The table lists this clone with a count of one. The chain carries TRBV7-3 and TRBJ2-3; 9 nucleotides match TRBD2. The CDR3 runs 16 residues. Trimming took 1 base from V and 5 from J; bases not matched to a gene: 7. Germline lookup yields CDR1 SGHTA and CDR2 FQGTGA. CDR3 in DNA: TGTGCCAGCAGCTTAAGGGCGCGGGGGGGCTTAGATACGCAGTATTTT. This translates into CASSLRARGGLDTQYF.

The CDR3 sequence: CASSSHGGGAHEQYF. DNA of the CDR3: TGTGCCAGCAGCTCCCACGGCGGGGGGGCCCACGAGCAGTACTTC. The chain carries TRBV7-9 and TRBJ2-7, with 9 nucleotides matching TRBD2. Per the germline V gene, CDR1 is SEHNR and CDR2 is FQNEAQ (reference sequence). The trim removed 4 bases at V and 5 bases at J, leaving 9 bases unmatched. The CDR3 consists of 15 residues. Looking up the rest from reference TRBV7-9 and TRBJ2-7 gives the full variable domain: DTGVSQNPRHKITKRGQNVTFRCDPISEHNRLYWYRQTLGQGPEFLTYFQNEAQLEKSRLLSDRFSAERPKGSFSTLEIQRTEQGDSAMYLCASSSHGGGAHEQYFGPGTRLTVT.

The genes are TRBV25-1 and TRBJ2-3, with 7 nucleotides matching TRBD2. There are 15 residues in the CDR3. In germline, CDR1 is MGHDK, CDR2 SYGVNS. V lost 6 bases and J lost 4; bases outside the gene matches: 10. CDR3 DNA sequence: TGTGCCAGCAGCCCCCGGGGGGTTCACTCAGATACGCAGTATTTT. The encoded protein is CASSPRGVHSDTQYF.

The rearrangement joins TRBV11-1 to TRBJ1-1, with TRBD1 as a possible D gene (5 bases). CDR1 and CDR2 (germline): SGHAT, FQDESV (reference sequence). V lost 3 bases and J lost 5, with 16 bases in between. The CDR3 extends over 15 amino acids. The CDR3: CASSFGTWGGTEAFF. As DNA, the CDR3 is TGTGCCAGCAGCTTTGGCACCTGGGGGGGTACTGAAGCTTTCTTT.